Shown below are 30 T cell receptor beta chains from a single sample sequenced in a study of cytomegalovirus exposure and HLA in healthy donors. Both 60 Vbeta primers and 13 Jbeta primers went into the PCR. Method: immunoSEQ multiplex PCR; TCRdb's copy keeps in-frame clones and lacks some. The sample includes about 190,000 clones, roughly 90% of them seen just once. Sequenced material: PBMCs. The receptor set was obtained from a boy younger than 10 in good health and CMV-seronegative.

Comment on this clone: Other DNA sequences from this sample encode an identical CDR3 as well. This rearrangement joins TRBV4-2 to TRBJ1-6; 8 nucleotides line up with TRBD1. Trimming removed 3 bases from V and 6 bases from J; junction bases left unmatched: 10. CDR1 and CDR2 (germline): LGHNA, YNFKEQ. The CDR3 is 17 residues long. CDR3: CASSHNDRGLLNSPLHF. The CDR3, as DNA: TGTGCCAGCAGCCACAACGACAGGGGCCTCCTTAATTCACCCCTCCACTTT.

The rearrangement uses TRBV2 and TRBJ2-3, with a tentative D call TRBD2 (7 bases). V was trimmed by 6 bases and J by 8 bases, leaving 12 bases between them. Germline values: CDR1 SNHLY, CDR2 FYNNEI. The CDR3 is made up of 12 amino acids. This CDR3 is CASRPRGGTQYF. DNA for the CDR3: TGTGCCAGCAGGCCTAGGGGGGGTACGCAGTATTTT.

V usage is TRBV27 and J usage is TRBJ2-1; D unclear. This CDR3 is built from 17 residues. Per the germline V gene, CDR1 is MNHEY and CDR2 is SMNVEV (reference sequence). With 6 bases removed from V and 0 bases from J, the gap between germline ends came to 18 bases. The CDR3 DNA reads as TGTGCCAGCAGACAAAAACAACATTCTCGCTCCTACAATGAGCAGTTCTTC. Protein sequence: CASRQKQHSRSYNEQFF.

The chain recombines TRBV29-1 with TRBJ2-3; 7 positions match TRBD1. The CDR3 has 15 amino acids. The ends lost 6 bases at V and 0 bases at J; junction bases unmatched: 9. Germline CDR1 reads SQVTM; CDR2 reads ANQGSEA. CDR3 DNA: TGCAGCGTCGGTAAGACGGGACAGAGCACAGATACGCAGTATTTT. The encoded protein is CSVGKTGQSTDTQYF.

This rearrangement joins TRBV19 to TRBJ1-5; TRBD1 aligns across 9 bases. This CDR3 spans 16 amino acids. Looked up from germline, CDR1 is LNHDA and CDR2 is SQIVND (reference sequence). V dropped 6 bases and J dropped 7; count of bases not matched to a gene: 13. The CDR3 DNA sequence: TGTGCCAGTAGCCAAGGGACAGGGAGTGTAATCCAGCCCCAGCATTTT. Amino acid sequence: CASSQGTGSVIQPQHF.

In its sample, this clone was seen once. This chain links TRBV5-4 with TRBJ2-3, with a possible D match to TRBD2 (6 bases). Germline lookup yields CDR1 SGHNT and CDR2 YYREEE (reference sequence). This CDR3 has 13 amino acids. Trimming stripped 0 bases from V and 5 bases from J, with 7 bases between. DNA for the CDR3: TGTGCCAGCAGCTTGGCGGGGGAAGATACGCAGTATTTT. It codes for CASSLAGEDTQYF. The variable domain in full, with the rest retrieved from reference TRBV5-4 and TRBJ2-3, is ETGVTQSPTHLIKTRGQQVTLRCSSQSGHNTVSWYQQALGQGPQFIFQYYREEENGRGNFPPRFSGLQFPNYSSELNVNALELDDSALYLCASSLAGEDTQYFGPGTRLTVL.

The V and J genes are TRBV18 and TRBJ2-3; D perhaps matches TRBD2 (6 bases). This CDR3 is built from 14 residues. The germline V gene encodes CDR1 KGHSH and CDR2 LQKENI. The germline V and J ends were trimmed by 0 bases and 5 bases, with 9 bases remaining between them. The CDR3 loop reads CASSPPAGGDTQYF. CDR3 sequence (DNA): TGTGCCAGCTCACCACCGGCCGGGGGAGATACGCAGTATTTT.

The table lists this clone with a count of one. This rearrangement joins TRBV5-1 to TRBJ1-5, with 8 bases lining up with TRBD1. The trim removed 3 bases at V and 2 bases at J, leaving 1 base unmatched. Germline CDR1 reads SGHRS; CDR2 reads YFSETQ. The CDR3 is 14 amino acids. The CDR3 loop is CASSSGQGNQPQHF. In DNA form, the CDR3 reads TGCGCCAGCAGCTCGGGACAGGGCAATCAGCCCCAGCATTTT.

This clone appeared a single time. This chain connects TRBV7-2 to TRBJ1-4; D may be TRBD1 (6 bases). The V end lost 2 bases, the J end lost 7 bases, and 17 bases lay between the germline ends. The length of the CDR3 is 16 residues. The V gene's germline CDR1 is SGHTA and CDR2 FQGNSA. CDR3 amino acids: CASSLFWAETGEKLFF. In nucleotides, the CDR3 is TGTGCCAGCAGCTTATTTTGGGCGGAGACAGGTGAAAAACTGTTTTTT.

The chain links TRBV19 to TRBJ2-7; no firm D call. This CDR3 is 14 amino acids long. Germline V lookup: CDR1 LNHDA, CDR2 SQIVND (reference sequence). The V end lost 3 bases, the J end lost 0 bases, and 9 bases lay between the germline ends. CDR3: CASSISQNSYEQYF. The DNA of the CDR3 is TGTGCCAGTAGTATCAGTCAGAACTCCTACGAGCAGTACTTC. Full variable domain (rest looked up from reference TRBV19 and TRBJ2-7): DGGITQSPKYLFRKEGQNVTLSCEQNLNHDAMYWYRQDPGQGLRLIYYSQIVNDFQKGDIAEGYSVSREKKESFPLTVTSAQKNPTAFYLCASSISQNSYEQYFGPGTRLTVT.

The chain combines TRBV15 with TRBJ1-3; D is unclear. V was cut by 1 base and J by 2 bases, with 12 bases left in between. CDR3 length: 16 amino acids. CDR1 is LNHNV, CDR2 YYDKDF, per germline (reference sequence). DNA of the CDR3: TGTGCCACCAGCAGAGCAAGGCAGGCTACTGGAAACACCATATATTTT. Its protein product is CATSRARQATGNTIYF.

The rearrangement links TRBV2 to TRBJ1-2, with 12 nucleotides matching TRBD1. This CDR3 spans 13 amino acids. Per germline, CDR1 SNHLY and CDR2 FYNNEI. Losses at the gene ends were 8 bases for V and 5 bases for J; bases not matched to a gene: 3. The DNA for the CDR3 is TGTGCCAGCCGGGACAGGGGGCCGTATGGCTACACCTTC. It specifies CASRDRGPYGYTF.

The genes are TRBV28 and TRBJ1-3; tentatively, D is TRBD1 (6 bases). This CDR3 has 14 amino acids. V lost 8 bases and J 0 bases, leaving 11 bases between the germline ends. Germline V lookup: CDR1 MDHEN, CDR2 SYDVKM. CDR3 coding DNA: TGTGCCAGCTGGGGGACAAGCTCTGGAAACACCATATATTTT. This codes for CASWGTSSGNTIYF.

This sequence joins TRBV10-3 and TRBJ2-2; D is undetermined. Germline V gene data show CDR1 as ENHRY and CDR2 as SYGVKD. The CDR3 length is 13 residues. V was pared by 3 bases and J by 6 bases, with 8 bases between. This CDR3 is CAISDYGAGELFF. The CDR3 nucleotides read TGTGCCATCAGTGATTATGGAGCCGGGGAGCTGTTTTTT.

This clone was observed once. The gene calls are TRBV4-1 and TRBJ2-3, with D possibly being TRBD1 (5 bases). The CDR3 consists of 17 residues. Germline CDR1 reads MGHRA; CDR2 reads YSYEKL. V lost 0 bases and J lost 2, with 15 bases in between. DNA of the CDR3: TGCGCCAGCAGCCAAGAGGGTGGGGCGCCAAACACAGATACGCAGTATTTT. Translation: CASSQEGGAPNTDTQYF.

The chain couples TRBV5-5 to TRBJ2-2; 7 bases line up with TRBD1. With V trimmed by 1 base and J by 0 bases, 3 bases remained unmatched. The CDR3 is 16 amino acids. Per germline, CDR1 SGHKS and CDR2 YYEKEE (reference sequence). The CDR3 spells CASSLLRGPNTGELFF. The CDR3 nucleotides are TGTGCCAGCAGCTTGTTGAGGGGGCCGAACACCGGGGAGCTGTTTTTT.

The rearrangement uses TRBV4-1 and TRBJ2-3, with 7 nucleotides matching TRBD2. The length of the CDR3 is 19 residues. Germline trimming cut 2 bases from V and 4 bases from J; bases unmatched to any gene: 18. Germline-derived CDR1 and CDR2 are MGHRA and YSYEKL. CDR3 region: CASSQIGVRVRERPDTQYF. The CDR3 nucleotides read TGCGCCAGCAGCCAAATAGGGGTAAGGGTGCGGGAGCGGCCAGATACGCAGTATTTT.

This clone was seen a few times. The V gene is TRBV6-1, the J gene TRBJ1-5; D is unresolved. Germline V gene data show CDR1 as MNHNS and CDR2 as SASEGT. This CDR3 has 15 residues. The ends were cut back, 2 bases at V and 3 bases at J, with 11 bases in the middle. Written as DNA, the CDR3 is TGTGCCAGCAGTGAAAGAGGCGGCCTCAATCAGCCCCAGCATTTT. Its translation is CASSERGGLNQPQHF.

The CDR3 bases are TGTGCCAGCAGCGTAGCGACAGGGGTCCTCGAGACCCTCCACTTT. Protein: CASSVATGVLETLHF. The chain carries TRBV9 and TRBJ1-6; 8 nucleotides line up with TRBD1. The J segment lost 14 bases and the V segment lost 0 bases, leaving 10 bases of the junction unmatched. Per germline, CDR1 SGDLS and CDR2 YYNGEE. The CDR3 totals 15 residues.

The J gene is TRBJ1-3, the V gene TRBV7-3; TRBD2 matches 10 bases. The DNA matches TRBJ2-2 better at its end, which makes the J call doubtful. This CDR3 contains 15 residues. Per the germline V gene, CDR1 is SGHTA and CDR2 is FQGTGA. The CDR3 loop reads CASSLLPSGGGELFF. The CDR3 DNA reads TGTGCCAGCAGCTTACTTCCTAGCGGGGGCGGGGAGCTGTTTTTT.

This chain links TRBV6-1 with TRBJ1-1; 10 nucleotides agree with TRBD1. CDR3 size: 15 residues. V was clipped by 7 bases and J by 5 bases; unmatched bases: 10. Germline loops: CDR1 MNHNS, CDR2 SASEGT. In DNA form, the CDR3 reads TGTGCCAGCACCCAACCGGGGACAGGGGTTACTGAAGCTTTCTTT. Its protein is CASTQPGTGVTEAFF.

CDR3 sequence: CASSLALGGDNEQFF. The CDR3 nucleotides are TGTGCCAGCAGCTTAGCGCTTGGGGGGGACAATGAGCAGTTCTTC. This rearrangement joins TRBV7-9 to TRBJ2-1; 7 bases are shared with TRBD2. Germline values: CDR1 SEHNR, CDR2 FQNEAQ (reference sequence). The V and J ends lost 0 bases and 5 bases, in that order; junction bases with no gene match: 4. This CDR3 spans 15 amino acids.

CDR3 nucleotide sequence: TGTGCCAGCAGCTTAGTCGTCCAGGTGGTAGCTGAAGCTTTCTTT. Its translation: CASSLVVQVVAEAFF. The chain carries TRBV7-2 and TRBJ1-1; no clear D gene. The CDR3 length is 15 residues. Trimming left V 1 base short and J 6 bases short, with 15 bases between. Germline V gene lookup returns CDR1 SGHTA and CDR2 FQGNSA.

The CDR3 region has the DNA TGTGCCAGCAGCCCCCACCTGAGGAGGGGGGGAGGCTACACCTTC. The encoded protein is CASSPHLRRGGGYTF. The rearrangement links TRBV9 to TRBJ1-2; perhaps TRBD1 as D (6 bases). The CDR3 contains 15 residues. V shed 4 bases and J shed 8 bases, with 21 bases lying between them. The germline CDR1 and CDR2 sequences are SGDLS and YYNGEE. The complete variable domain, with remaining parts taken from reference TRBV9 and TRBJ1-2, reads DSGVTQTPKHLITATGQRVTLRCSPRSGDLSVYWYQQSLDQGLQFLIQYYNGEERAKGNILERFSAQQFPDLHSELNLSSLELGDSALYFCASSPHLRRGGGYTFGSGTRLTVV.

This clone was seen only once. This chain uses TRBV5-6 with TRBJ1-2; a weak D match, TRBD1 (5 bases). Germline V CDR1 and CDR2: SGHDT, YYEEEE. The V gene lost 4 bases and the J gene lost 10 bases, with 17 bases spanning the gap. The CDR3 is 13 amino acids. CDR3 sequence reads: CASSLQDVEYYTF. CDR3 sequence (DNA): TGTGCCAGCAGCCTACAGGACGTGGAGTACTACACCTTC.

This clone was seen only a few times. The chain has TRBV6-1 and TRBJ2-5, with D maybe TRBD1 (6 bases). This CDR3 is built from 15 residues. The V gene lost 8 bases and the J gene lost 0 bases, with 16 bases spanning the gap. Germline CDR1 MNHNS, CDR2 SASEGT. CDR3 nucleotide sequence: TGTGCCAGCCGCAGGTGGGGGCTAGACCAAGAGACCCAGTACTTC. Its protein product is CASRRWGLDQETQYF.

V gene TRBV11-2 combines with J gene TRBJ2-5; 9 bases match TRBD2. The CDR3 has 16 amino acids. The ends lost 5 bases at V and 2 bases at J; junction bases unmatched: 9. Germline-derived CDR1 and CDR2 are SGHAT and FQNNGV. The CDR3 coding sequence is TGTGCCAGCAGCCTTGGCGGGAGGGGAAGTCAAGAGACCCAGTACTTC. Residues: CASSLGGRGSQETQYF.

The chain uses TRBV29-1 and TRBJ1-2; maybe TRBD1 (5 bases). The germline V and J ends were trimmed by 5 bases and 2 bases, with 6 bases remaining between them. The length of the CDR3 is 11 residues. Germline CDR1 is SQVTM and CDR2 is ANQGSEA. CDR3 sequence (DNA): TGCAGCGTTACAGGAAACTATGGCTACACCTTC. Its protein is CSVTGNYGYTF. The entire variable domain, with the rest obtained from reference TRBV29-1 and TRBJ1-2, is as follows: SAVISQKPSRDICQRGTSLTIQCQVDSQVTMMFWYRQQPGQSLTLIATANQGSEATYESGFVIDKFPISRPNLTFSTLTVSNMSPEDSSIYLCSVTGNYGYTFGSGTRLTVV.

The chain combines TRBV19 with TRBJ1-2; TRBD1 might be the D (5 bases). CDR3 length: 13 amino acids. Trimming stripped 6 bases from V and 4 bases from J, with 12 bases between. Germline V gene data show CDR1 as LNHDA and CDR2 as SQIVND (reference sequence). DNA of the CDR3: TGTGCCAGTAGCCTCGACAGCCCCTATGGCTACACCTTC. Translating it yields CASSLDSPYGYTF.

The chain employs TRBV7-2 and TRBJ1-1, with 8 bases identical to TRBD1. The CDR3 totals 14 residues. Germline CDR1 and CDR2: SGHTA and FQGNSA. After removal of 4 bases from V and 5 bases from J, the junction contained 6 bases not matched to a gene. The CDR3: CASSSQGVDTEAFF. The CDR3 DNA is TGTGCCAGCAGCTCACAGGGGGTGGATACTGAAGCTTTCTTT.